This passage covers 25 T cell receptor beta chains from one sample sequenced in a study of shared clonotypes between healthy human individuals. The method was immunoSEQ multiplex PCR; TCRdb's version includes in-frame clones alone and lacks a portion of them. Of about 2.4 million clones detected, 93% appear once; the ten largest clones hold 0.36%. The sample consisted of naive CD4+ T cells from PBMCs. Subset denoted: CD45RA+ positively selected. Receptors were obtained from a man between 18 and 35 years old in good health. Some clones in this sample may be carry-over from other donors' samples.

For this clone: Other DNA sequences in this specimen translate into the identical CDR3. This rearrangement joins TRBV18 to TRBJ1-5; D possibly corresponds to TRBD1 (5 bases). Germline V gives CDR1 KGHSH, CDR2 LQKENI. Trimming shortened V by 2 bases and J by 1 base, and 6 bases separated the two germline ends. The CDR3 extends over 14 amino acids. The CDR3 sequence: CASSPGTSNQPQHF. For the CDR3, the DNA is TGTGCCAGCTCACCAGGGACCAGCAATCAGCCCCAGCATTTT.

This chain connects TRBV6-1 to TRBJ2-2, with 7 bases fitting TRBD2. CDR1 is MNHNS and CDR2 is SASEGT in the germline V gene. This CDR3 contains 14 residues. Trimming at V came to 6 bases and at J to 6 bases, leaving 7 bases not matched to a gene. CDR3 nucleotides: TGTGCCAGCAGCCGGACTAGTCTTGCCGGGGAGCTGTTTTTT. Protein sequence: CASSRTSLAGELFF.

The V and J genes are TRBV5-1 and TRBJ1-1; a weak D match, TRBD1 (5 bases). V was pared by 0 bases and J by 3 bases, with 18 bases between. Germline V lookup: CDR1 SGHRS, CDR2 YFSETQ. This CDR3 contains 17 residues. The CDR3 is CASSLEGRGVGYTEAFF. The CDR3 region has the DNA TGCGCCAGCAGCTTGGAGGGGCGTGGGGTTGGGTACACTGAAGCTTTCTTT.

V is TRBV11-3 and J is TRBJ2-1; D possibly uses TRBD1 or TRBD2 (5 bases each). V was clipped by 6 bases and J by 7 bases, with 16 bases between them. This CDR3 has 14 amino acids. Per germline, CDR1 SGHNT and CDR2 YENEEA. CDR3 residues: CASSSQGGGNEQFF. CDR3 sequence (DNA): TGTGCCAGCAGTTCTCAGGGTGGAGGTAATGAGCAGTTCTTC.

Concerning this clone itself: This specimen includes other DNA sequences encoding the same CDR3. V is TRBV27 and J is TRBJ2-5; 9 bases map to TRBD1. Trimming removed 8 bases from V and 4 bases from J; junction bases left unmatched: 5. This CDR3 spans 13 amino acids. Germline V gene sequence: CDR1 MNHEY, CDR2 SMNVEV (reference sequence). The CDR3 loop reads CASRPTGGETQYF. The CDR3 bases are TGTGCCAGCCGTCCGACAGGGGGAGAGACCCAGTACTTC.

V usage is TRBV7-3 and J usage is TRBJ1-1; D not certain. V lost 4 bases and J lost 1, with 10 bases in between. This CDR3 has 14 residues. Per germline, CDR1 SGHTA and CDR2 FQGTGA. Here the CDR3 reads CASSSGSQNTEAFF. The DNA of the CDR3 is TGTGCCAGCAGCTCCGGCAGTCAGAACACTGAAGCTTTCTTT.

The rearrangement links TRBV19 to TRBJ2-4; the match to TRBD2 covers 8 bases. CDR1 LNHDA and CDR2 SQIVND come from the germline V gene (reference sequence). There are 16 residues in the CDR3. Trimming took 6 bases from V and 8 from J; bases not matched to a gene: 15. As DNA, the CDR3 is TGTGCCAGTAGCATGACGGGAGGGCGAAGAGAATACATTCAGTACTTC. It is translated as CASSMTGGRREYIQYF.

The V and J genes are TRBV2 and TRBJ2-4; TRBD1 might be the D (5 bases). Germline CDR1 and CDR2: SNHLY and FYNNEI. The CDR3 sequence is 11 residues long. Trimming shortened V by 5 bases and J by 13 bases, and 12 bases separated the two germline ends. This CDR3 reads CASSPGHGQYF. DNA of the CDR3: TGTGCCAGCAGTCCTGGACACGGACAGTACTTC.

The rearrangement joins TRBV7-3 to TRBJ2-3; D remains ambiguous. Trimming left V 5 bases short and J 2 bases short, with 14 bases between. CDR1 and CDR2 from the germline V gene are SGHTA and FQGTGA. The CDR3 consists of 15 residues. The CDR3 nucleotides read TGTGCCAGCAGCCCGGGTTACCTACACACAGATACGCAGTATTTT. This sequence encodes CASSPGYLHTDTQYF.

The CDR3, as DNA: TGCGCCAGCAGTGAGTCAACGGAGGAAGGCCAGGGGGCTTCCCACGAGCAGTACTTC. Its translation is CASSESTEEGQGASHEQYF. This chain joins TRBV10-1 and TRBJ2-7, with 8 bases matching TRBD1. Losses at the gene ends were 0 bases for V and 5 bases for J; bases not matched to a gene: 18. Germline CDR1 and CDR2: WNHNN and SYGVQD (reference sequence). The CDR3 contains 19 residues.

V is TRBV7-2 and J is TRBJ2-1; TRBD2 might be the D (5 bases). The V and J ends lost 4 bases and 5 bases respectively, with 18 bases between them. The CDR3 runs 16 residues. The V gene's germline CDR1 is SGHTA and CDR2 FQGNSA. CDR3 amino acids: CASSSLVHGVDNEQFF. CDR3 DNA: TGTGCCAGCAGCTCACTAGTTCATGGGGTCGACAATGAGCAGTTCTTC. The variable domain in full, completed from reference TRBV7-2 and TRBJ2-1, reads GAGVSQSPSNKVTEKGKDVELRCDPISGHTALYWYRQSLGQGLEFLIYFQGNSAPDKSGLPSDRFSAERTGGSVSTLTIQRTQQEDSAVYLCASSSLVHGVDNEQFFGPGTRLTVL.

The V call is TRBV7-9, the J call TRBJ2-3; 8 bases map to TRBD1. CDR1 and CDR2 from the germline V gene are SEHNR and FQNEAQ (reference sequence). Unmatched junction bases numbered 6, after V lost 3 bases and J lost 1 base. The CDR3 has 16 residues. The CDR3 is CASSFTGQAGTDTQYF. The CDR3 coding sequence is TGTGCCAGCAGCTTTACGGGACAGGCGGGCACAGATACGCAGTATTTT.

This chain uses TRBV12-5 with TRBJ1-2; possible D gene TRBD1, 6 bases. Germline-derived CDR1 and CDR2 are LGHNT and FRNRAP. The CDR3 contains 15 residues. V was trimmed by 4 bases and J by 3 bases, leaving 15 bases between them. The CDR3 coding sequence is TGTGCTAGTGGTTCGCGGGGGGGCCGGGACTATGGCTACACCTTC. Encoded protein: CASGSRGGRDYGYTF. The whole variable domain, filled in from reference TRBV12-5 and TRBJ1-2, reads DARVTQTPRHKVTEMGQEVTMRCQPILGHNTVFWYRQTMMQGLELLAYFRNRAPLDDSGMPKDRFSAEMPDATLATLKIQPSEPRDSAVYFCASGSRGGRDYGYTFGSGTRLTVV.

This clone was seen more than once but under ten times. This CDR3 is CAWNVQSNQPQHF. CDR3 bases: TGTGCCTGGAATGTACAGAGCAATCAGCCCCAGCATTTT. The rearrangement joins TRBV30 to TRBJ1-5; the D is unclear. This CDR3 is 13 amino acids long. Germline assignment: CDR1 GTSNPN and CDR2 SVGIG (reference sequence). V shed 4 bases and J shed 1 base, with 8 bases lying between them.

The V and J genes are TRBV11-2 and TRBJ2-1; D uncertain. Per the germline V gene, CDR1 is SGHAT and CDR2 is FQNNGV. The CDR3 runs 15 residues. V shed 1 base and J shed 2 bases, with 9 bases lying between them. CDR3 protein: CASSLVADPYNEQFF. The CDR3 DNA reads TGTGCCAGCAGCTTAGTGGCGGACCCCTACAATGAGCAGTTCTTC.

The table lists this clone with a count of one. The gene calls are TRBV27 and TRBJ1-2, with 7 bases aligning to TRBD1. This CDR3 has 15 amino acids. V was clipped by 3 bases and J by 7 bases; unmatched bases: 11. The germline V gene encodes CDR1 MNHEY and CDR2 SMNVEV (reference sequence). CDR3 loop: CASSFRQGRVGGYTF. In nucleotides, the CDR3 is TGTGCCAGCAGTTTCCGACAGGGTCGGGTCGGTGGCTACACCTTC.

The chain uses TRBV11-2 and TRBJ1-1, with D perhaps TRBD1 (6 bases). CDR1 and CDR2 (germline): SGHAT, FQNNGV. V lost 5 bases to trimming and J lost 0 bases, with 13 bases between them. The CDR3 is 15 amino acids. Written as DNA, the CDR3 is TGTGCCAGCAGCGGCCCAGGGGTATTGAACACTGAAGCTTTCTTT. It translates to CASSGPGVLNTEAFF.

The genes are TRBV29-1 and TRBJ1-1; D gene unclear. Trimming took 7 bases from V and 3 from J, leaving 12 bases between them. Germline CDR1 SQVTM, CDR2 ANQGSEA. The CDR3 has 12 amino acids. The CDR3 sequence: CSAGLADTEAFF. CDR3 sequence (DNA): TGCAGCGCCGGACTGGCGGACACTGAAGCTTTCTTT.

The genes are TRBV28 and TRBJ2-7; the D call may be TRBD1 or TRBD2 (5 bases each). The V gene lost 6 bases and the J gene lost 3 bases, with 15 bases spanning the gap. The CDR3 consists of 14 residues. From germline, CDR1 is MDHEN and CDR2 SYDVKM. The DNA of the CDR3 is TGTGCCAGCAGCTCGGGGCCGCCGGTCTACGAGCAGTACTTC. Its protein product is CASSSGPPVYEQYF.

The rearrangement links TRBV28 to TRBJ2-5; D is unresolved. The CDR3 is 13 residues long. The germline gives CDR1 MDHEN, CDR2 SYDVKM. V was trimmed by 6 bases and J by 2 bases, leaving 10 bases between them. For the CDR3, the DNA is TGTGCCAGCAGCAGACCACCGCAAGAGACCCAGTACTTC. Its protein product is CASSRPPQETQYF.

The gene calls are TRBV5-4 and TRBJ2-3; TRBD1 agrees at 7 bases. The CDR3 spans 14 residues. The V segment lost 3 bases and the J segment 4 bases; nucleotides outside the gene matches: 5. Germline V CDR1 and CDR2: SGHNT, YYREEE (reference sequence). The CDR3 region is CASSSDRASDTQYF. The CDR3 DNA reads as TGTGCCAGCAGCTCTGACAGGGCGTCAGATACGCAGTATTTT.

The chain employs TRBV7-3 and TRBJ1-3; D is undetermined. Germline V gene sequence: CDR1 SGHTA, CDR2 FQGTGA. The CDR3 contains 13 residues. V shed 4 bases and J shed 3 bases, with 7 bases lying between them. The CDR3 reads CASSSSLGNTIYF. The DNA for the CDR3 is TGTGCCAGCAGCTCGTCACTTGGAAACACCATATATTTT.

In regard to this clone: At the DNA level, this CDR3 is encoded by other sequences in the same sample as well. In DNA, the CDR3 is TGTGCCAGCAGCTTGAGGGCTGACAATGAGCAGTTCTTC. Translated: CASSLRADNEQFF. This chain joins TRBV5-4 and TRBJ2-1; D not resolved. V shed 1 base and J shed 5 bases, with 7 bases lying between them. The CDR3 has 13 residues. Germline V gene lookup returns CDR1 SGHNT and CDR2 YYREEE (reference sequence).

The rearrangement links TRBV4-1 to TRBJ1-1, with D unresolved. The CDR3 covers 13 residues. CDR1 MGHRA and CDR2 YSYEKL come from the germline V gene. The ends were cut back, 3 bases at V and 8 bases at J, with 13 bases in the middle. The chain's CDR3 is CASSHVVEGEAFF. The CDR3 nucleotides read TGCGCCAGCAGCCACGTCGTCGAGGGCGAAGCTTTCTTT.

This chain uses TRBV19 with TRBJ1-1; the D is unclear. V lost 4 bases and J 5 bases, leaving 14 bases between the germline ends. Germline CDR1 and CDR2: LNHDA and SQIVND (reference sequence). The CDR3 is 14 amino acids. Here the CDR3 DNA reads TGTGCCAGTAGTAGAGGGTTCGTTGAGACTGAAGCTTTCTTT. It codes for CASSRGFVETEAFF.